This T cell receptor beta chain derives from a study of OX40 agonist ivuxolimab in advanced cancers. Whole-study context: Dose-escalation patients were diagnosed with hepatocellular carcinoma, melanoma, renal cell cancer or head and neck cancer. Cohort: 80% to 90% men, mean age roughly 60, aged about 20 to 79. Whole-study results and caveats: Among the lowest levels of clonal expansion were found in partial responders at 0.1-3.0 mg/kg.

Generated by immunoSEQ multiplex PCR, the TCRdb table keeps only in-frame clones and is missing some. The sample has about 30,000 clones, about 89% seen once; the top ten hold around 4.8%. As for this clone: Its antigen is unknown.

V lost 7 bases, J lost 7 bases, and 17 bases lay in between. This CDR3 spans 14 amino acids. Per the germline V gene, CDR1 is MNHGY and CDR2 is SVAAGI. The clonotype was recovered from an adult with an advanced solid tumor such as melanoma, head and neck, liver or kidney cancer. The sample was CD4+ or CD8+ T cells sorted from blood, taken in a trial of the OX40 agonist ivuxolimab. The rearrangement links TRBV6-9 to TRBJ1-5; D might be TRBD1 (6 bases). The CDR3, as DNA: TGTGCCAGCACCCCAAGGCAGGGACACCAGCCCCAGCATTTT. This gives the protein CASTPRQGHQPQHF.